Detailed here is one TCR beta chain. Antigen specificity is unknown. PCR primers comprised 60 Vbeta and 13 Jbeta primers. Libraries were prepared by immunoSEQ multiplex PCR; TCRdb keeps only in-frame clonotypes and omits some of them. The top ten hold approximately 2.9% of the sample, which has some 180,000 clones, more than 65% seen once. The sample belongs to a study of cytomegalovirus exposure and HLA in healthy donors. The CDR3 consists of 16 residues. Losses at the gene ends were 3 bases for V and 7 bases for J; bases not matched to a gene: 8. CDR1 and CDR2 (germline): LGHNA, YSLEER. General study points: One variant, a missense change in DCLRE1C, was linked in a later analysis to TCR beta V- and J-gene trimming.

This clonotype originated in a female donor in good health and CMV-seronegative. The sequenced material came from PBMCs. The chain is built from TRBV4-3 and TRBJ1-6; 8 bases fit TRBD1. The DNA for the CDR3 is TGCGCCAGCAGCCAGCTCCAAGGACAGGGAAATTCACCCCTCCACTTT. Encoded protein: CASSQLQGQGNSPLHF.